The clone carrying this T cell receptor (beta chain) occurred a few times. Random hexamers were used to reverse transcribe roughly 0.45 to 1 ug of RNA. Coverage of TCR beta CDR3 amplification by immunoSEQ multiplex PCR extended to 54 Vbeta and 13 Jbeta. MiXCR, run by TCRdb on the immunoSEQ multiplex PCR reads, gives a single entry per CDR3 protein. The repertoire includes 77,000 or so distinct CDR3 sequences, more than 85% of them detected once, and 0.52% sits in the top ten. This sample is part of a study of CD8 T cells in Susac syndrome. Study as a whole: When their blood was taken, the Susac syndrome patients had either not yet had any therapy, were taking corticosteroids, or were taking intravenous immunoglobulin alone.

V lost 11 bases, J lost 5 bases, and 15 bases stayed unmatched. The CDR3 runs 16 residues. Germline assignment: CDR1 MNHNS and CDR2 SASEGT. Through negative isolation, CD4+ and CD8+ T cells were obtained, while TEMRA cells were enriched using FACS. Sequences were obtained from CD4+ T cells from PBMCs. This receptor was obtained from a human donor with Susac syndrome. The chain recombines TRBV6-1 with TRBJ2-5; TRBD1 agrees at 12 bases. CDR3 region: CASEGQGAAGVETQYF. CDR3 DNA: TGTGCCTCAGAGGGACAGGGGGCGGCAGGGGTCGAGACCCAGTACTTC.